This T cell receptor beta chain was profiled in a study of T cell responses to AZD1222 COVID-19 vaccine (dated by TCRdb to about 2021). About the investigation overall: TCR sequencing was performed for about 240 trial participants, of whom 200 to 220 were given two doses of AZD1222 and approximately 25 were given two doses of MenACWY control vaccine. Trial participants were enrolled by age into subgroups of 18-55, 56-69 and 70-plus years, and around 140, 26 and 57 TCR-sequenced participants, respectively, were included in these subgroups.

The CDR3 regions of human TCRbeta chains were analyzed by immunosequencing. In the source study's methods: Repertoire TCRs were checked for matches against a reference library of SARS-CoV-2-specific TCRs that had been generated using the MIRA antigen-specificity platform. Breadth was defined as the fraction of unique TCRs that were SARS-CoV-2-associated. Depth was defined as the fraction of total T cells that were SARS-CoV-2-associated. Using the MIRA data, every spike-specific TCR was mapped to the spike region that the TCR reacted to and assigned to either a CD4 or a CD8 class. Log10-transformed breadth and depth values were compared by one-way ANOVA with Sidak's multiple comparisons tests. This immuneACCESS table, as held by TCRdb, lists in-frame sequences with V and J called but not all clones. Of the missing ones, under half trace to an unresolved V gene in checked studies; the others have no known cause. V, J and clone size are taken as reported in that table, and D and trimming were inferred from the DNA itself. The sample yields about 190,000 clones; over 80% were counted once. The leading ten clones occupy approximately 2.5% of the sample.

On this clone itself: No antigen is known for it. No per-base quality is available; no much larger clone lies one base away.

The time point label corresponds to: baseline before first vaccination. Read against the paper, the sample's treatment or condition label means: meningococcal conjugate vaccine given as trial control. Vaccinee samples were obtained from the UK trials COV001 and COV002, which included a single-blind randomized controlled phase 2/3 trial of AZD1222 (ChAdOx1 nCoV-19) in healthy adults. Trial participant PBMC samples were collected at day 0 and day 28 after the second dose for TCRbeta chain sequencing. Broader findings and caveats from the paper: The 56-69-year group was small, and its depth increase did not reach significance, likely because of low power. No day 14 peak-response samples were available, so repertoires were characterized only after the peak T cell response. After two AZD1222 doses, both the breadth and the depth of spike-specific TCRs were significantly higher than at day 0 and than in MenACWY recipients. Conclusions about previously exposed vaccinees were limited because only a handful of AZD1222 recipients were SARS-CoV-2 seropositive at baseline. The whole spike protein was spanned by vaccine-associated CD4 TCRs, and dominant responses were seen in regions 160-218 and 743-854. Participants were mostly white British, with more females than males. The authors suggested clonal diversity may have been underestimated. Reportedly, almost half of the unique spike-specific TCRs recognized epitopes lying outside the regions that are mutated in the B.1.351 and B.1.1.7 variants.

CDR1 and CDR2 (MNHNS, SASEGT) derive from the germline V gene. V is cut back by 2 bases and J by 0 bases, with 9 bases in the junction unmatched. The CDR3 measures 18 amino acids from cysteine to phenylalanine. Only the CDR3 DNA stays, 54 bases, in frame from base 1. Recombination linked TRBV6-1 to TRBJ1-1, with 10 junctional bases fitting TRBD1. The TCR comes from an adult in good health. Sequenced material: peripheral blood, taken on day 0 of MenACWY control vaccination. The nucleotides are TGTGCCAGCAGTGAATTTCTGGGACAGGGGACGATGAACACTGAAGCTTTCTTT. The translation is CASSEFLGQGTMNTEAFF.